This TCR beta chain originates from a study of early T cells in non-severe SARS-CoV-2 infection. This CDR3 is built from 15 residues. Germline V gene lookup returns CDR1 LGHNA and CDR2 YNFKEQ. V lost 2 bases, J lost 7 bases, and 5 bases stayed unmatched. Individual cDNA molecules carried attached unique molecular identifiers. TCRdb re-analysed the 5' RACE reads in MiXCR, keeping a single row per CDR3 protein. The data contain tens of thousands of distinct CDR3 sequences, 11% of them singletons. This specimen was whole blood, taken at baseline. The receptor comes from an adult who was a healthcare worker with PCR-confirmed SARS-CoV-2 infection or an uninfected control (not recorded which). The gene calls are TRBV4-2 and TRBJ1-4; 9 nucleotides agree with TRBD1. CDR3 sequence (DNA): TGTGCCAGCAGCCAACCGGGACAGGGAGGTGAAAAACTGTTTTTT. Translation gives CASSQPGQGGEKLFF.